These 9 T cell receptor beta chains were sequenced from one sample in a study of blood T cell repertoires in COVID-19 (dated by TCRdb to the early 2020s). Library prep was done by the immunoSEQ multiplex PCR assay. Drawn from immuneACCESS, this table holds only the in-frame rearrangements with V and J called that TCRdb kept. Clones are partly lost; checked studies trace under half to an unresolved V gene and leave the rest unexplained. Here the sample has about 58,000 clones; approximately 85% occur a single time. The ten largest account for 16% of the sample. Sequencing input: peripheral blood. Receptors originate from a human donor in a cohort sampled during active COVID-19.

This chain links TRBV2 with TRBJ2-3; 10 bases align to TRBD2. J was trimmed by 5 bases and V by 7 bases; bases with no gene match: 6. The CDR3 extends over 14 amino acids. Per the germline V gene, CDR1 is SNHLY and CDR2 is FYNNEI. DNA of the CDR3: TGTGCCAGCAACCTAGCGGGAGCACAAGATACGCAGTATTTT. This encodes CASNLAGAQDTQYF.

The chain carries TRBV29-1 and TRBJ1-1; possibly TRBD1 for D (6 bases). Between the trimmed V and J ends, which lost 7 bases and 3 bases, there was a span of 12 bases. Germline loops: CDR1 SQVTM, CDR2 ANQGSEA. CDR3 length: 12 residues. The CDR3 DNA follows: TGCAGCGCCGCCCAGGGGCACACTGAAGCTTTCTTT. It yields the protein CSAAQGHTEAFF.

A few counts support this clone. The V gene is TRBV5-1, the J gene TRBJ2-5, with 7 bases identical to TRBD2. CDR1 is SGHRS, CDR2 YFSETQ, per germline. The length of the CDR3 is 14 residues. After removal of 1 base from V and 9 bases from J, the junction contained 9 bases not matched to a gene. The CDR3 here is CASSLMASGRSQYF. The CDR3 DNA sequence: TGCGCCAGCAGCTTGATGGCTAGCGGTCGGTCCCAGTACTTC. Combining the CDR3 with reference TRBV5-1 and TRBJ2-5 gives the whole variable domain KAGVTQTPRYLIKTRGQQVTLSCSPISGHRSVSWYQQTPGQGLQFLFEYFSETQRNKGNFPGRFSGRQFSNSRSEMNVSTLELGDSALYLCASSLMASGRSQYFGPGTRLLVL.

The chain employs TRBV20-1 and TRBJ2-1, with D possibly being TRBD1 (5 bases). The V gene lost 3 bases and the J gene lost 8 bases, with 11 bases spanning the gap. The CDR3 is 12 amino acids. Germline V gene lookup returns CDR1 DFQATT and CDR2 SNEGSKA (reference sequence). The CDR3 nucleotides read TGCAGTGCTAGTTCAGGGTTCCATGAGCAGTTCTTC. Translated: CSASSGFHEQFF.

The chain's CDR3 is CASSRAGLGKLFF. The CDR3 region has the DNA TGTGCCAGTAGCAGGGCAGGTCTGGGAAAACTGTTTTTT. V is TRBV19 and J is TRBJ1-4, with a tentative D call TRBD1 (5 bases). Germline assignment: CDR1 LNHDA and CDR2 SQIVND (reference sequence). The CDR3 consists of 13 residues. V dropped 6 bases and J dropped 10 bases, with 15 bases sitting between them.

This clone occurred once. The rearrangement joins TRBV11-2 to TRBJ2-2, with 9 bases identical to TRBD1. Trimming cost V 1 base and J 4 bases; bases outside gene matches: 4. This CDR3 contains 16 residues. Germline lookup yields CDR1 SGHAT and CDR2 FQNNGV. The CDR3 loop is CASSLAGTGPTGELFF. DNA of the CDR3: TGTGCCAGCAGCTTAGCGGGGACAGGGCCCACCGGGGAGCTGTTTTTT.

This chain connects TRBV3-1 (or the pseudogene TRBV3-2) to TRBJ1-4; 9 bases agree with TRBD1. This CDR3 comprises 14 residues. Germline V gene sequence: CDR1 LGHDT, CDR2 YNNKEL (reference sequence). V trimming: 4 bases; J trimming: 5 bases; junction bases outside the gene matches: 2. CDR3 nucleotide sequence: TGTGCCAGCAGCCCCGGACAGGGGAATGAAAAACTGTTTTTT. This sequence encodes CASSPGQGNEKLFF.

The chain is built from TRBV28 and TRBJ2-7; D is possibly TRBD1 (5 bases). The CDR3 extends over 12 amino acids. The germline V gene encodes CDR1 MDHEN and CDR2 SYDVKM. V lost 7 bases to trimming and J lost 3 bases, with 10 bases between them. The CDR3 DNA reads TGTGCCAGCACATCGCAGGGCTACGAGCAGTACTTC. Translation: CASTSQGYEQYF.

This chain connects TRBV5-8 to TRBJ2-7; 7 bases align to TRBD2. CDR1 and CDR2 from the germline V gene are SGHTS and YDEGEE. The CDR3 is 17 residues long. After removal of 0 bases from V and 2 bases from J, the junction contained 11 bases not matched to a gene. Written as DNA, the CDR3 is TGTGCCAGCAGCTTGGCAATTAACGCGGGAGCACCCTACGAGCAGTACTTC. Translation: CASSLAINAGAPYEQYF.